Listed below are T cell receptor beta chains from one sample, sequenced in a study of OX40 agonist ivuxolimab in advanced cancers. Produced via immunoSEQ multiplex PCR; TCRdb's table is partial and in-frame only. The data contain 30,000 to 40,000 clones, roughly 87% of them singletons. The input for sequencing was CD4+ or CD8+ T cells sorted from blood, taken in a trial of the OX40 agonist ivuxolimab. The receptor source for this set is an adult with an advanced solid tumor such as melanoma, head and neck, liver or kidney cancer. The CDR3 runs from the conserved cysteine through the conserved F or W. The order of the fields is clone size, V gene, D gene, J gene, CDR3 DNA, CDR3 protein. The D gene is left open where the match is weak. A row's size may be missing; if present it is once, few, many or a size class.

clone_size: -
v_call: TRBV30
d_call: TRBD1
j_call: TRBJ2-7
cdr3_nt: TGTGCCTGGAGTGTATACAGGGGGCTGGTAAGTCCCTCCTACGAGCAGTACTTC
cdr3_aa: CAWSVYRGLVSPSYEQYF

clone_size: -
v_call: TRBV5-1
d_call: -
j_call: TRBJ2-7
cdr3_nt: TGCGCCAGTCATTCCGGGTTAGGGAACGAGCAGTACTTC
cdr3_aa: CASHSGLGNEQYF

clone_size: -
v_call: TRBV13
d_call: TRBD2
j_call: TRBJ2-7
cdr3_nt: TGTGCCAGCAGCCGGGGGGGCGCTAGCAGCTACGAGCAGTACTTC
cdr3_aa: CASSRGGASSYEQYF

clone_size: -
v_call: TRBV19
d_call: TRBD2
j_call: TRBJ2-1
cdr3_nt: TGTGCCAGTGAAAATAGCGGGAACTCCTACAATGAGCAGTTCTTC
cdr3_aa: CASENSGNSYNEQFF

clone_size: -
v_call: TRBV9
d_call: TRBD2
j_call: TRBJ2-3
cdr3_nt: TGTGCCAGCTCCGACTCCTTAGCGGGAGGGATGGGCCCAACAGATACGCAGTATTTT
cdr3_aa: CASSDSLAGGMGPTDTQYF

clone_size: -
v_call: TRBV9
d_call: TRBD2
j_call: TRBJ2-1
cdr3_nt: TGTGCCAGCAGTGGACTAGATAGGCGCAATGAGCAGTTCTTC
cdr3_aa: CASSGLDRRNEQFF

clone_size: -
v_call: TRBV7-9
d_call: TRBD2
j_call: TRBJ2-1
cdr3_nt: TGTGCCAGCATCCACGTCAGGAGACTAGCGGGAGGGCCTCGGTATGAGCAGTTCTTC
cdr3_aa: CASIHVRRLAGGPRYEQFF

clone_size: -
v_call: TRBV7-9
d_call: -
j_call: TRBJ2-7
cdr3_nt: TGTGCCAGCAGCTGGGACATCCGGATGTGGGAGCAGTACTTC
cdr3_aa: CASSWDIRMWEQYF

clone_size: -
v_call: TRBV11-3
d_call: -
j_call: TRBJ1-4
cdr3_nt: TGTGCCAGCAGCCGGGGGGGTTCAACTAATGAAAAACTGTTTTTT
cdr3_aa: CASSRGGSTNEKLFF

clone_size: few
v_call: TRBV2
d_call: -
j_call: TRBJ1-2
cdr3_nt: TGTGCCAGCAGCGGTCCAGGGGCCTATGGCTACACCTTC
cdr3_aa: CASSGPGAYGYTF

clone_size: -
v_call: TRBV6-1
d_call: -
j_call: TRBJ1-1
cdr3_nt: TGTGCCAGCAGTGAGTGGGAGGCGAACACTGAAGCTTTCTTT
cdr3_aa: CASSEWEANTEAFF

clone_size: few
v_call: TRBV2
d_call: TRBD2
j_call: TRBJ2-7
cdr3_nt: TGTGCCAGCAGAGGAGGACTAGCGGGCGCCTCCTACGAGCAGTACTTC
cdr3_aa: CASRGGLAGASYEQYF

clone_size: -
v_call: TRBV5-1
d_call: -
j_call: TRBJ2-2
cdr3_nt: TGCGCCAGCTCTGGGACGGCAAACACCGGGGAGCTGTTTTTT
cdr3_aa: CASSGTANTGELFF

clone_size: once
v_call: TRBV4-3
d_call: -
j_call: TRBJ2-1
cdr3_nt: TGCGCCAGCAGCCAAGTCAGTATTAGGGAGCAGTTCTTC
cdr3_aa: CASSQVSIREQFF

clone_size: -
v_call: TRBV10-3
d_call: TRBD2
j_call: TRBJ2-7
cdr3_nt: TGTGCCATCAGTTCGTCCACTAGCGGGAGTGTCTACGAGCAGTACTTC
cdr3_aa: CAISSSTSGSVYEQYF

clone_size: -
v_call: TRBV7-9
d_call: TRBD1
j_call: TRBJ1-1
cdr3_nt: TGTGCCAGCAGCTCGACAGGGGTTGGTGAAGCTTTCTTT
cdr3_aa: CASSSTGVGEAFF

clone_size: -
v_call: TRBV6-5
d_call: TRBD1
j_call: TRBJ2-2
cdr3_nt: TGTGCCAGCAGCCCGGACAGGGGGCGAATCGGGGAGCTGTTTTTT
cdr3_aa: CASSPDRGRIGELFF

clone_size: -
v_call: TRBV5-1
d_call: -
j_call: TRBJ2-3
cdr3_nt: TGCGCCAGCAGCTGGGGTCGGGGGGCCGGCGCAGATACGCAGTATTTT
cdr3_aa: CASSWGRGAGADTQYF

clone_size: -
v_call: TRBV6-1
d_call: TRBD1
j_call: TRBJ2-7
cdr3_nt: TGTGCCAGCAGTTCACAGGGGGCGGGAGAGCAGTACTTC
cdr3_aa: CASSSQGAGEQYF

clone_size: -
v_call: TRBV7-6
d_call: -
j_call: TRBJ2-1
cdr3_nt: TGTGCCAGCAGCTTAGTTGGCACGAGCTCCTACAATGAGCAGTTCTTC
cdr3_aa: CASSLVGTSSYNEQFF

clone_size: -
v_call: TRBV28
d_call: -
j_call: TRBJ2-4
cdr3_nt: TGTGCCAGCAGTTTGGGCAGCTCAAACATTCAGTACTTC
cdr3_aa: CASSLGSSNIQYF

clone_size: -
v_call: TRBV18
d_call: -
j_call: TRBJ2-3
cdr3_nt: TGTGCCAGCTCCCGCAGCGGAGATACGCAGTATTTT
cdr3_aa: CASSRSGDTQYF

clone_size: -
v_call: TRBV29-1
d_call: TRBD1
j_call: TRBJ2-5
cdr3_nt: TGCAGCGTTAAGGACAGGGCTGACCAAGAGACCCAGTACTTC
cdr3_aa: CSVKDRADQETQYF

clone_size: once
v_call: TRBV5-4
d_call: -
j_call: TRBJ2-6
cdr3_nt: TGTGCCAGCAGCTTGTTGGGCGGCCCTGGGGCCAACGTCCTGACTTTC
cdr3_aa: CASSLLGGPGANVLTF

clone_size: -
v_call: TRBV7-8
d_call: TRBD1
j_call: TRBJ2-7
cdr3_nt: TGTGCCAGCAGCCAAACAGGGGGCCAAGTCTACGAGCAGTACTTC
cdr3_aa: CASSQTGGQVYEQYF

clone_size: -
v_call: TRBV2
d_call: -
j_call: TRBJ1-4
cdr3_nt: TGTGCCAGCACAAGAATACCTGGTGGGTGGGAAGAAAAACTGTTTTTT
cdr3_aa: CASTRIPGGWEEKLFF

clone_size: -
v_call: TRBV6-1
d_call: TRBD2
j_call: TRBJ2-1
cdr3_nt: TGTGCCAGCAGGGCGGGAAGTAGCGGGAGGAATGAGCAGTTCTTC
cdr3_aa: CASRAGSSGRNEQFF

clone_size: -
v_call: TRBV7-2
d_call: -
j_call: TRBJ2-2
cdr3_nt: TGTGCCAGCGCCCTTGGGCGGTCGATCGGGGAGCTGTTTTTT
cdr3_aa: CASALGRSIGELFF

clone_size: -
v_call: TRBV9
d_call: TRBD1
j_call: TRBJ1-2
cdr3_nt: TGTGCCAGCAGCGCGGGACAGCGTACCTCCTATGGCTACACCTTC
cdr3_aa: CASSAGQRTSYGYTF

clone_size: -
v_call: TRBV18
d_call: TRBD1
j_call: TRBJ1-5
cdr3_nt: TGTGCCAGCTCACCGGCAACAGGGGTTGGACAGCCCCAGCATTTT
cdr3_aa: CASSPATGVGQPQHF